The rows below give T cell receptor beta chains drawn from one sample of a study of cytomegalovirus exposure and HLA in healthy donors. The protocol was immunoSEQ multiplex PCR, while the TCRdb copy is restricted to in-frame clones and leaves out a portion. The data show around 150,000 clones, more than 75% seen once. The sequencing sample was made of PBMCs. The receptors derive from a girl aged 2 to 10 in good health and CMV-seropositive. Both conserved end residues are part of each CDR3. Each record gives: CDR3 length, V gene, J gene, clone size, D gene, CDR3 protein, CDR3 DNA. A D gene is named only where the DNA matches it firmly. Size is omitted from some rows. Given values are once, few, many or a class for expanded clones.

>20|TRBV7-8|TRBJ2-7|.|.
CASSLGRGILGRTLSYEQYF
TGTGCCAGCAGCTTAGGTCGGGGGATCCTTGGGAGGACTCTCTCCTACGAGCAGTACTTC
>18|TRBV15|TRBJ2-4|.|TRBD2
CATSRTRGGLRAKNIQYF
TGTGCCACCAGCAGAACACGCGGGGGACTGCGGGCCAAAAACATTCAGTACTTC
>15|TRBV7-3|TRBJ2-1|.|TRBD2
CASSPGGGGRNEQFF
TGTGCCAGCAGCCCCGGCGGGGGAGGGAGAAATGAGCAGTTCTTC
>17|TRBV19|TRBJ2-5|.|.
CASSMGWGGVSRETQYF
TGTGCCAGTAGTATGGGGTGGGGCGGGGTATCGAGAGAGACCCAGTACTTC
>13|TRBV18|TRBJ2-5|.|.
CASSPAVEETQYF
TGTGCCAGCTCACCGGCGGTCGAAGAGACCCAGTACTTC
>15|TRBV19|TRBJ2-7|.|TRBD1
CASSPGTASSYEQYF
TGTGCCAGTAGCCCCGGGACAGCGAGCTCCTACGAGCAGTACTTC
>16|TRBV4-1|TRBJ1-6|.|.
CASSLRLGPANSPLHF
TGCGCCAGCAGCCTCCGCCTGGGGCCAGCTAATTCACCCCTCCACTTT
>14|TRBV10-3|TRBJ1-2|.|TRBD1
CAISRTGGDYGYTF
TGTGCCATCAGTAGGACAGGGGGCGACTATGGCTACACCTTC
>15|TRBV19|TRBJ1-1|once|.
CASSIALRQNTEAFF
TGTGCCAGTAGTATAGCCCTCCGACAGAACACTGAAGCTTTCTTT
>18|TRBV11-1|TRBJ2-1|.|TRBD2
CASSLALAGGPIIDEQFF
TGTGCCAGCAGCTTAGCCCTAGCGGGAGGGCCAATAATCGATGAGCAGTTCTTC
>15|TRBV11-2|TRBJ1-1|.|.
CASSFSGNLNTEAFF
TGTGCCAGCAGCTTCTCGGGAAACTTGAACACTGAAGCTTTCTTT
>15|TRBV9|TRBJ2-1|.|TRBD2
CASSASPLAQDPQFF
TGTGCCAGCAGCGCTTCCCCACTAGCGCAAGACCCACAGTTCTTC
>12|TRBV7-9|TRBJ2-7|once|TRBD1
CAGTGGGYEQYF
TGTGCCGGGACAGGGGGCGGGTACGAGCAGTACTTC
>17|TRBV10-3|TRBJ2-5|.|TRBD2
CAISESLAGGGGETQYF
TGTGCCATCAGTGAGTCTCTAGCGGGAGGGGGCGGAGAGACCCAGTACTTC
>14|TRBV4-1|TRBJ1-2|.|TRBD1
CASSHGTGGYGYTF
TGCGCCAGCAGCCATGGGACAGGGGGCTATGGCTACACCTTC
>15|TRBV28|TRBJ2-7|.|TRBD2
CASSLGREASYEQYF
TGTGCCAGCAGTTTGGGGCGGGAGGCCTCCTACGAGCAGTACTTC
>14|TRBV28|TRBJ2-7|few|TRBD2
CASSLTGGRDEQYF
TGTGCCAGCAGTTTGACTGGCGGGAGGGACGAGCAGTACTTC
>19|TRBV28|TRBJ1-5|.|.
CASSLSGSVLVYSNQPQHF
TGTGCCAGCAGTTTATCGGGGAGCGTTTTGGTATATAGCAATCAGCCCCAGCATTTT
>12|TRBV6-5|TRBJ1-4|.|.
CASRATNEKLFF
TGTGCCAGCCGGGCAACTAATGAAAAACTGTTTTTT
>10|TRBV27|TRBJ2-3|.|.
CASSQPTQYF
TGTGCCAGCAGTCAACCTACCCAGTATTTT
>13|TRBV6-1|TRBJ2-2|.|.
CASSARETGELFF
TGCGCCAGCAGTGCCCGAGAGACCGGGGAGCTGTTTTTT
>14|TRBV4-1|TRBJ1-1|.|.
CASSHYLGGTEAFF
TGCGCCAGCAGCCATTACCTGGGGGGTACTGAAGCTTTCTTT
>17|TRBV27|TRBJ2-6|.|TRBD1
CASSPGQGTPGANVLTF
TGTGCCAGCAGTCCAGGACAGGGGACCCCTGGGGCCAACGTCCTGACTTTC
>14|TRBV7-8|TRBJ2-7|.|.
CASSSYVRVSEQYF
TGTGCCAGCAGCTCCTACGTCAGGGTGAGCGAGCAGTACTTC
>14|TRBV4-1|TRBJ2-3|.|.
CASSQERRGATQYF
TGCGCCAGCAGCCAAGAACGGAGGGGCGCGACGCAGTATTTT
>11|TRBV5-1|TRBJ2-5|.|.
CASSLEGAQYF
TGCGCCAGCAGCTTGGAAGGGGCCCAGTACTTC
>12|TRBV7-9|TRBJ2-3|.|.
CASSHGTDTQYF
TGTGCCAGCAGCCACGGGACAGATACGCAGTATTTT
>15|TRBV6-4|TRBJ2-6|once|.
CASSDPRSGANVLTF
TGTGCCAGCAGTGACCCCCGCTCTGGGGCCAACGTCCTGACTTTC
>14|TRBV5-1|TRBJ2-3|.|.
CASSRGTGTDTQYF
TGCGCCAGCAGCCGAGGGACTGGCACAGATACGCAGTATTTT
>16|TRBV6-6|TRBJ2-1|.|.
CASSYSIWKRHNEQFF
TGTGCCAGCAGTTACTCTATTTGGAAGCGCCACAATGAGCAGTTCTTC
>15|TRBV9|TRBJ2-2|.|.
CASSVTGSRTGELFF
TGTGCCAGCAGCGTTACCGGGAGTAGGACCGGGGAGCTGTTTTTT
>16|TRBV7-9|TRBJ2-1|.|TRBD2
CASSPGLAGVIGEQFF
TGTGCCAGCAGCCCGGGACTAGCGGGAGTAATTGGTGAGCAGTTCTTC
>13|TRBV27|TRBJ2-5|.|.
CASTKMGGETQYF
TGTGCCAGCACTAAAATGGGGGGAGAGACCCAGTACTTC
>15|TRBV7-6|TRBJ2-2|.|TRBD2
CASSFSSGNAGELFF
TGTGCCAGCAGCTTTTCTAGCGGGAATGCCGGGGAGCTGTTTTTT
>15|TRBV19|TRBJ1-5|.|TRBD1
CASSFGQGRNQSQHF
TGTGCCAGTAGCTTCGGACAGGGGCGTAATCAGTCCCAGCATTTT
>16|TRBV28|TRBJ2-2|.|TRBD1
CASSLWRQGVTGELFF
TGTGCCAGCAGTTTATGGAGACAGGGGGTCACCGGGGAGCTGTTTTTT
>13|TRBV15|TRBJ2-7|.|.
CATSPPTKSPQYF
TGTGCCACCAGCCCCCCTACGAAGTCCCCGCAGTACTTC
>15|TRBV19|TRBJ2-2|.|.
CASSRTSTVGGELFF
TGTGCCAGTAGTCGCACTAGTACGGTAGGCGGGGAGCTGTTTTTT
>15|TRBV29-1|TRBJ2-7|.|.
CSVRWDIRGGYEQYF
TGCAGCGTCCGCTGGGACATCCGGGGAGGGTACGAGCAGTACTTC
>13|TRBV19|TRBJ1-5|.|.
CASSRVRYQPQHF
TGTGCCAGTTCCCGAGTACGATATCAGCCCCAGCATTTT
>14|TRBV13|TRBJ2-2|.|TRBD1
CATGQGANTGELFF
TGTGCCACCGGACAGGGGGCGAACACCGGGGAGCTGTTTTTT
>14|TRBV9|TRBJ2-7|.|TRBD1
CASSPDRAPYEQYF
TGTGCCAGCAGCCCGGACAGGGCCCCCTACGAGCAGTACTTC
>8|TRBV30|TRBJ2-1|.|.
CARDEQFF
TGTGCGAGGGATGAGCAGTTCTTC
>14|TRBV10-3|TRBJ1-3|.|.
CAISAHYSGNTIYF
TGTGCCATCAGTGCACACTACTCTGGAAACACCATATATTTT
>18|TRBV5-4|TRBJ2-1|.|TRBD2
CASSSGTSGTFSYNEQFF
TGTGCCAGCAGCTCTGGGACTAGCGGGACCTTCTCCTACAATGAGCAGTTCTTC
>16|TRBV7-8|TRBJ2-7|.|.
CASSSRTAPTTYEQYF
TGTGCCAGCAGCTCAAGGACAGCCCCTACCACCTACGAGCAGTACTTC
>17|TRBV18|TRBJ1-5|.|TRBD1
CASSPGNRDRLYQPQHF
TGTGCCAGCTCACCAGGAAATCGGGACAGGCTTTATCAGCCCCAGCATTTT
>16|TRBV14|TRBJ2-5|.|.
CASSQGFRGRAETQYF
TGTGCCAGCAGCCAAGGATTTCGGGGGAGAGCAGAGACCCAGTACTTC